Shown below are 26 T cell receptor beta chains from a single sample sequenced in a study of control samples from healthy donors and cancer patients. Repertoires were generated with immunoSEQ multiplex PCR, while TCRdb's copy carries only in-frame clones and drops some. This repertoire shows about 94,000 clones, 90% found once; its top ten account for 3% to 4.5%. Sequencing was carried out using blood. These receptors were obtained from a woman under 30 in good health.

V and J are TRBV2 and TRBJ2-7; TRBD2 matches 7 bases. The CDR3 is 14 residues long. With 7 bases clipped from V and 6 bases from J, the junction kept 12 bases outside the gene matches. Germline CDR1 SNHLY, CDR2 FYNNEI. The CDR3 protein is CASTAGTGGREQYF. The CDR3 DNA sequence: TGTGCCAGCACAGCCGGGACGGGGGGTCGCGAGCAGTACTTC. Looking up the rest from reference TRBV2 and TRBJ2-7 gives the full variable domain: EPEVTQTPSHQVTQMGQEVILRCVPISNHLYFYWYRQILGQKVEFLVSFYNNEISEKSEIFDDQFSVERPDGSNFTLKIRSTKLEDSAMYFCASTAGTGGREQYFGPGTRLTVT.

This chain joins TRBV11-3 and TRBJ2-7, with unresolved D. Germline V gene sequence: CDR1 SGHNT, CDR2 YENEEA. The CDR3 contains 12 residues. Trimming took 4 bases from V and 2 from J, leaving 6 bases between them. CDR3 in amino acids: CASSSQTYEQYF. The CDR3 nucleotides read TGTGCCAGCAGCTCCCAGACCTACGAGCAGTACTTC.

The chain combines TRBV2 with TRBJ1-6; D is undetermined. The V end lost 2 bases, the J end lost 7 bases, and 12 bases lay between the germline ends. Germline V gene sequence: CDR1 SNHLY, CDR2 FYNNEI. The CDR3 loop spans 15 amino acids. CDR3 sequence (DNA): TGTGCCAGCAGTGAATCCTCAAGCGCCAATTCACCCCTCCACTTT. Amino acid sequence: CASSESSSANSPLHF.

V usage is TRBV12-5 and J usage is TRBJ1-1; D perhaps matches TRBD1 (5 bases). Germline loops: CDR1 LGHNT, CDR2 FRNRAP. V dropped 9 bases and J dropped 0 bases, with 14 bases sitting between them. CDR3 length: 14 amino acids. CDR3 sequence: CASALDIMNTEAFF. CDR3 DNA sequence: TGTGCTAGCGCCCTGGACATTATGAACACTGAAGCTTTCTTT.

This chain joins TRBV5-1 and TRBJ2-4, with 8 nucleotides matching TRBD1. The CDR3 sequence is 14 residues long. The V gene's germline CDR1 is SGHRS and CDR2 YFSETQ. V trimming: 4 bases; J trimming: 8 bases; junction bases outside the gene matches: 8. This CDR3 is CASSPRVQGDIQYF. The CDR3 DNA follows: TGCGCCAGCAGCCCGAGGGTACAGGGGGACATTCAGTACTTC. The whole variable domain, remainder taken from reference TRBV5-1 and TRBJ2-4, is KAGVTQTPRYLIKTRGQQVTLSCSPISGHRSVSWYQQTPGQGLQFLFEYFSETQRNKGNFPGRFSGRQFSNSRSEMNVSTLELGDSALYLCASSPRVQGDIQYFGAGTRLSVL.

Regarding this clone: Other DNA sequences in the sample encode the same CDR3. This chain uses TRBV6-1 with TRBJ2-3; 12 bases fit TRBD2. The CDR3 length is 15 residues. The germline V gene has CDR1 MNHNS and CDR2 SASEGT. Trimming removed 2 bases from V and 4 bases from J; junction bases left unmatched: 1. The CDR3 bases are TGTGCCAGCAGTGAACTAGCGGGGGGGCCAGATACGCAGTATTTT. Amino acids: CASSELAGGPDTQYF.

V gene TRBV5-4 combines with J gene TRBJ2-1; tentatively, D is TRBD1 (5 bases). The length of the CDR3 is 16 residues. The germline CDR1 and CDR2 sequences are SGHNT and YYREEE (reference sequence). V dropped 1 base and J dropped 4 bases, with 15 bases sitting between them. CDR3 DNA sequence: TGTGCCAGCAGCTTGAGTAACGGACAATTGTACAATGAGCAGTTCTTC. Its translation is CASSLSNGQLYNEQFF.

Written as DNA, the CDR3 is TGTGCCAGCAGCCAGACAGGGATGGGACGGAACACTGAAGCTTTCTTT. It codes for CASSQTGMGRNTEAFF. The genes are TRBV7-2 and TRBJ1-1; TRBD1 aligns across 7 bases. Germline assignment: CDR1 SGHTA and CDR2 FQGNSA. The length of the CDR3 is 16 residues. Germline trimming cut 5 bases from V and 1 base from J; bases unmatched to any gene: 10.

This clone was picked up one time. CDR3 in DNA: TGTGCCAGCAGCCAGGGGTGGTACGAGCAGTACTTC. It encodes CASSQGWYEQYF. The rearrangement links TRBV6-2 or TRBV6-3 to TRBJ2-7; D may be TRBD1 (6 bases). V was trimmed by 6 bases and J by 4 bases, leaving 10 bases between them. The germline V gene encodes CDR1 MNHEY and CDR2 SVGEGT. CDR3 length: 12 amino acids.

The chain joins TRBV7-3 to TRBJ1-2; D gene uncertain. Germline CDR1 reads SGHTA; CDR2 reads FQGTGA. The CDR3 consists of 16 residues. The V and J ends lost 5 bases and 6 bases respectively, with 22 bases between them. The CDR3 nucleotides are TGTGCCAGCAGCCCCCGTTCATCCGGGATCGTTGATGGCTACACCTTC. Translation gives CASSPRSSGIVDGYTF.

Written as DNA, the CDR3 is TGTGCCAGCAGCTTAGGAACAGGGTACGATGACGAGCAGTACTTC. Protein sequence: CASSLGTGYDDEQYF. The chain joins TRBV7-6 to TRBJ2-7, with D perhaps TRBD1 (6 bases). Germline values: CDR1 SGHVS, CDR2 FNYEAQ. The V end lost 1 base, the J end lost 5 bases, and 15 bases lay between the germline ends. The CDR3 sequence is 15 residues long.

This chain joins TRBV3-1 (or the pseudogene TRBV3-2) and TRBJ2-3; D ambiguous. The CDR3 runs 15 residues. The V and J ends lost 1 base and 3 bases respectively, with 11 bases between them. From germline, CDR1 is LGHDT and CDR2 YNNKEL (reference sequence). As DNA, the CDR3 is TGTGCCAGCAGCCAAGGGGTAAGGGAAACAGATACGCAGTATTTT. As protein: CASSQGVRETDTQYF.

The chain recombines TRBV7-9 with TRBJ1-1, with D hard to call. CDR1 is SEHNR and CDR2 is FQNEAQ in the germline V gene (reference sequence). V lost 5 bases and J 1 base, leaving 11 bases between the germline ends. The CDR3 runs 14 residues. The CDR3 nucleotides read TGTGCCAGCAGCCGGGTATTGGGGAACACTGAAGCTTTCTTT. Its translation is CASSRVLGNTEAFF.

The V and J genes are TRBV9 and TRBJ2-3; D gene uncertain. Germline V gene data show CDR1 as SGDLS and CDR2 as YYNGEE. V gave up 4 bases and J gave up 10 bases, with 16 bases separating them. The CDR3 covers 13 residues. DNA of the CDR3: TGTGCCAGCAGCATAGACGCGGCGGAGTCGCAGTATTTT. The encoded protein is CASSIDAAESQYF.

This clone appeared a few times. The chain carries TRBV4-2 and TRBJ2-2; 8 bases fit TRBD1. This CDR3 contains 16 residues. The V gene's germline CDR1 is LGHNA and CDR2 YNFKEQ. The V and J ends lost 0 bases and 5 bases, in that order; junction bases with no gene match: 5. The CDR3 protein is CASSQDVGQGTGELFF. CDR3 nucleotides: TGTGCCAGCAGCCAAGATGTAGGACAGGGAACCGGGGAGCTGTTTTTT.

The chain uses TRBV24-1 and TRBJ2-7; TRBD1 matches at 9 bases. This CDR3 has 14 amino acids. The germline V gene has CDR1 KGHDR and CDR2 SFDVKD. The V and J ends lost 4 bases and 7 bases, in that order; junction bases with no gene match: 7. The CDR3 loop is CATSETGTGREQYF. The CDR3 coding sequence is TGTGCCACCAGTGAAACCGGGACAGGGAGAGAGCAGTACTTC.

The chain combines TRBV11-2 with TRBJ1-2; weak D call: TRBD1 (5 bases). With 7 bases removed from V and 2 bases from J, the gap between germline ends came to 14 bases. Germline lookup yields CDR1 SGHAT and CDR2 FQNNGV. CDR3 length equals 14 residues. The CDR3 DNA is TGTGCCAGCACCACGACAGTTTCCAACTATGGCTACACCTTC. Amino acid sequence: CASTTTVSNYGYTF.

V usage is TRBV5-4 and J usage is TRBJ2-7; 8 positions match TRBD2. The CDR3 loop spans 14 amino acids. The germline gives CDR1 SGHNT, CDR2 YYREEE (reference sequence). V lost 5 bases, J lost 2 bases, and 6 bases stayed unmatched. As DNA, the CDR3 is TGTGCCAGCAGTCCCGGGGGGGAAGCCTACGAGCAGTACTTC. Its translation: CASSPGGEAYEQYF. Full variable domain (remainder filled in from reference TRBV5-4 and TRBJ2-7): ETGVTQSPTHLIKTRGQQVTLRCSSQSGHNTVSWYQQALGQGPQFIFQYYREEENGRGNFPPRFSGLQFPNYSSELNVNALELDDSALYLCASSPGGEAYEQYFGPGTRLTVT.

In DNA, the CDR3 is TGTGCCAGCAGCCAATTCCCGATGCTCTACAATGAGCAGTTCTTC. It encodes CASSQFPMLYNEQFF. This chain uses TRBV14 with TRBJ2-1; D gene ambiguous. The germline V gene has CDR1 SGHDN and CDR2 FVKESK. Trimming left V 2 bases short and J 3 bases short, with 11 bases between. The CDR3 has 15 residues.

CDR3 sequence: CASSQERGLAGRETQYF. DNA for the CDR3: TGCGCCAGCAGCCAAGAAAGGGGACTAGCGGGGCGGGAGACCCAGTACTTC. V usage is TRBV4-1 and J usage is TRBJ2-5; TRBD2 matches at 13 bases. This CDR3 has 17 residues. With 0 bases clipped from V and 5 bases from J, the junction kept 6 bases outside the gene matches. Germline V gene data show CDR1 as MGHRA and CDR2 as YSYEKL.

This chain links TRBV5-1 with TRBJ1-2; D is possibly TRBD1 (5 bases). The CDR3 is 16 amino acids. Germline-derived CDR1 and CDR2 are SGHRS and YFSETQ. V was clipped by 1 base and J by 3 bases, with 16 bases between them. The CDR3 nucleotides read TGCGCCAGCAGCTTGTTCGGCCAGGGTTTGGACTATGGCTACACCTTC. Residues: CASSLFGQGLDYGYTF.

The J gene is TRBJ2-3, the V gene TRBV4-2; 8 bases line up with TRBD2. The germline gives CDR1 LGHNA, CDR2 YNFKEQ. Trimming took 0 bases from V and 2 from J; bases not matched to a gene: 10. This CDR3 has 18 amino acids. CDR3 sequence: CASSQEGGERGHTDTQYF. CDR3 sequence (DNA): TGTGCCAGCAGCCAAGAGGGAGGCGAGCGGGGGCACACAGATACGCAGTATTTT.

J is TRBJ1-6 and V is TRBV5-1; D is undetermined. In germline, CDR1 is SGHRS, CDR2 YFSETQ. The CDR3 contains 15 residues. The V gene lost 0 bases and the J gene lost 5 bases, with 9 bases spanning the gap. As DNA, the CDR3 is TGCGCCAGCAGCTTGGTGGCCGCTGATAATTCACCCCTCCACTTT. Protein product: CASSLVAADNSPLHF. Complete variable domain (other parts from reference TRBV5-1 and TRBJ1-6): KAGVTQTPRYLIKTRGQQVTLSCSPISGHRSVSWYQQTPGQGLQFLFEYFSETQRNKGNFPGRFSGRQFSNSRSEMNVSTLELGDSALYLCASSLVAADNSPLHFGNGTRLTVT.

The chain carries TRBV2 and TRBJ1-6, with 9 bases lining up with TRBD1. The CDR3 covers 15 residues. J was trimmed by 8 bases and V by 6 bases; bases with no gene match: 8. Per the germline V gene, CDR1 is SNHLY and CDR2 is FYNNEI. The CDR3 loop is CASSSIDRGYSPLHF. CDR3 sequence (DNA): TGTGCCAGCAGCTCCATTGACAGGGGGTATTCACCCCTCCACTTT.

The CDR3 DNA is TGTGCCAGCAGTCCCCGCGCGGAACGGGGCTACACCTTC. Translation: CASSPRAERGYTF. The chain joins TRBV6-5 to TRBJ1-2; D unresolved. V lost 5 bases and J 8 bases, leaving 15 bases between the germline ends. The CDR3 is made up of 13 amino acids. The germline gives CDR1 MNHEY, CDR2 SVGAGI.

V gene TRBV5-6 combines with J gene TRBJ2-5, with TRBD1 identical over 9 bases. Germline lookup yields CDR1 SGHDT and CDR2 YYEEEE. Trimming at V came to 3 bases and at J to 4 bases, leaving 7 bases not matched to a gene. The CDR3 consists of 15 residues. CDR3 DNA sequence: TGTGCCAGCAGCTCTCCCGGGACAGGGTCAGAGACCCAGTACTTC. Its translation is CASSSPGTGSETQYF.